The present T cell receptor (beta chain) was sequenced within a study of CD8+CD57+ T cells in acquired aplastic anemia. Using genomic DNA as the template, TCR beta VDJ and CDR3 profiling was carried out. TCRdb reprocessed the reads with MiXCR, giving one entry per CDR3 protein. The table has over 100,000 distinct CDR3 sequences, 41% seen once. Germline assignment: CDR1 DFQATT and CDR2 SNEGSKA (reference sequence). The CDR3 is made up of 13 amino acids. V was pared by 1 base and J by 1 base, with 8 bases between. This clonotype was recorded a few times. A read error is possible here, since a much larger clone lies one base away.

The sequenced sample consisted of sorted CD4+, CD8+, or CD8+CD57+ T cells (not recorded which) from PBMCs. The sequence was obtained from a human donor in good health, serving as a control. This sequence joins TRBV20-1 and TRBJ2-7; TRBD1 is a possible D gene (5 bases). The CDR3 is CSARAPGSYEQYF. The CDR3 region has the DNA TGCAGTGCTAGAGCCCCAGGGTCCTACGAGCAGTACTTC.